This T cell receptor beta chain was captured by sequencing in a study of early T cells in non-severe SARS-CoV-2 infection. One entry per CDR3 protein, called by TCRdb with MiXCR from the 5' RACE reads. The profile covers fewer than 85,000 distinct CDR3 sequences, with roughly an eighth appearing a single time and roughly 1.4% taken by the ten largest. The V gene's germline CDR1 is SGHAT and CDR2 FQNNGV. The CDR3 totals 17 residues. V was trimmed by 2 bases and J by 6 bases, leaving 20 bases between them. This clonotype came up a few times. The sequenced sample consisted of whole blood. The chain employs TRBV11-2 and TRBJ2-1; D perhaps matches TRBD1 (6 bases). This TCR came from an adult who was a healthcare worker with PCR-confirmed SARS-CoV-2 infection or an uninfected control (not recorded which). This CDR3 is CASSLKTGWDMPNEQFF. The CDR3 DNA sequence: TGTGCCAGCAGCTTAAAAACGGGATGGGACATGCCCAATGAGCAGTTCTTC.